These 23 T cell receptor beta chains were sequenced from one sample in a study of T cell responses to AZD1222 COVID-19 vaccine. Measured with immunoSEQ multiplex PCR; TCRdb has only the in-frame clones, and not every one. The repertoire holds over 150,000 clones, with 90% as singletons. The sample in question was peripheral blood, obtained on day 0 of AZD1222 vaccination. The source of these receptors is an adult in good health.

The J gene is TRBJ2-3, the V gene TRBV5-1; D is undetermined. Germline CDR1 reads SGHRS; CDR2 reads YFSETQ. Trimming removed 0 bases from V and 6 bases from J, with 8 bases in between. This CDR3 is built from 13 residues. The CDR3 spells CASSLELLDTQYF. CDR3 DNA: TGCGCCAGCAGCTTGGAATTGTTGGATACGCAGTATTTT.

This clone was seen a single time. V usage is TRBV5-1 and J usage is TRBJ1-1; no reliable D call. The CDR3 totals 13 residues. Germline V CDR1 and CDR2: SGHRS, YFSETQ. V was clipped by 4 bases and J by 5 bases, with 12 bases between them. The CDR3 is CASSQDPGTEAFF. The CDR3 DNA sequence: TGCGCCAGCAGCCAAGACCCGGGGACTGAAGCTTTCTTT.

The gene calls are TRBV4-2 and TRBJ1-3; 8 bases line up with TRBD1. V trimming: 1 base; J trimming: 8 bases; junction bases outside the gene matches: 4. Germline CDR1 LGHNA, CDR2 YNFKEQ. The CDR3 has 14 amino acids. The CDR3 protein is CASSQGDRPDTIYF. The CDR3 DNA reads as TGTGCCAGCAGCCAAGGGGACAGGCCAGACACCATATATTTT.

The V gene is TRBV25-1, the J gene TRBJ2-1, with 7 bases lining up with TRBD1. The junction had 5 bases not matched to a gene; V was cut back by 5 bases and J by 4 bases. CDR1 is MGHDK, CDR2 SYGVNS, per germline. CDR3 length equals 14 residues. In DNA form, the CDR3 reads TGTGCCAGCAGTCCAGGGACAGCATACAATGAGCAGTTCTTC. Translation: CASSPGTAYNEQFF.

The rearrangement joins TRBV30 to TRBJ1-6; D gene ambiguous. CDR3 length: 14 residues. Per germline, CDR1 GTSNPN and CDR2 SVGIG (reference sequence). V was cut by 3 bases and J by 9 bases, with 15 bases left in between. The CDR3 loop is CAWRRPPGSSPLHF. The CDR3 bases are TGTGCCTGGAGGCGGCCACCGGGATCTTCACCCCTCCACTTT.

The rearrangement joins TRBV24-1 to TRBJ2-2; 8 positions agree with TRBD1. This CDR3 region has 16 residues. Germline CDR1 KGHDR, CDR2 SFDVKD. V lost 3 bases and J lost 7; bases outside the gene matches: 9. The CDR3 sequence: CATSDAGTGRIGELFF. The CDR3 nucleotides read TGTGCCACCAGTGATGCCGGGACAGGTCGGATCGGGGAGCTGTTTTTT.

The CDR3 sequence: CASSPTPGDTEAFF. Here the CDR3 DNA reads TGTGCCAGCTCACCCACACCAGGGGACACTGAAGCTTTCTTT. V is TRBV18 and J is TRBJ1-1, with D maybe TRBD1 (6 bases). Trimming took 3 bases from V and 3 from J, leaving 11 bases between them. This CDR3 is 14 amino acids long. Germline lookup yields CDR1 KGHSH and CDR2 LQKENI.

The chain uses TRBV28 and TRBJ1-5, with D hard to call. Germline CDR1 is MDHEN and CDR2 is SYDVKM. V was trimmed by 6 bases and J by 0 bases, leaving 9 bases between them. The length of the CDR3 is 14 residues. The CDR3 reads CASRERRSNQPQHF. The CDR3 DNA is TGTGCCAGCAGGGAACGACGTAGCAATCAGCCCCAGCATTTT.

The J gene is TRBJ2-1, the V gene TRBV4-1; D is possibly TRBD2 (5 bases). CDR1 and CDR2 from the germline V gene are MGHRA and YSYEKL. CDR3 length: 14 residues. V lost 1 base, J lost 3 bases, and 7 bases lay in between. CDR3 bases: TGCGCCAGCAGCCAAGTAGCGCTCTACAATGAGCAGTTCTTC. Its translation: CASSQVALYNEQFF.

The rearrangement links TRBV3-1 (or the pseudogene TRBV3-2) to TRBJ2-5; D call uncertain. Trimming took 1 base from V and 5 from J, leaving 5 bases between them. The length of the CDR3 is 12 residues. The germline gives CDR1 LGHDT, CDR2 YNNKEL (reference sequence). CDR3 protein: CASSQVSETQYF. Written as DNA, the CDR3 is TGTGCCAGCAGCCAAGTCTCTGAGACCCAGTACTTC.

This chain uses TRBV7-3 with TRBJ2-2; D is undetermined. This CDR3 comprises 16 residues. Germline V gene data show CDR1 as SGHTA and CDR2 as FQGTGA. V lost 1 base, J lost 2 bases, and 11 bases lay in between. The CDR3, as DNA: TGTGCCAGCAGCTTAAGGGCAACACGAAACACCGGGGAGCTGTTTTTT. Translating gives CASSLRATRNTGELFF.

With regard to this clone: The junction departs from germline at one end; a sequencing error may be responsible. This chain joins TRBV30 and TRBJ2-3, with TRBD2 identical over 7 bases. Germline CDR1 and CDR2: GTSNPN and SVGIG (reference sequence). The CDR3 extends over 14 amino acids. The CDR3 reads CAGRAQAGTDTQYF. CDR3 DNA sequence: TGTGCCGGGAGGGCGCAGGCTGGCACAGATACGCAGTATTTT.

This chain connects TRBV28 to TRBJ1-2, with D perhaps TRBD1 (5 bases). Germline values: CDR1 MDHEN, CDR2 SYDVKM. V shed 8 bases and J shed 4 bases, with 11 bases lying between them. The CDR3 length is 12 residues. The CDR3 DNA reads TGTGCCAGCTCTGCGGGGGTCTATGGCTACACCTTC. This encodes CASSAGVYGYTF.

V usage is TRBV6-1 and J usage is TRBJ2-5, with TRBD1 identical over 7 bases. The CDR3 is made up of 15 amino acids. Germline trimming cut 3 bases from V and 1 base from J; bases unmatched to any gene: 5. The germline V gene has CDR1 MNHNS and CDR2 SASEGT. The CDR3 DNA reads TGTGCCAGCAGTGAGGGACAGACCTTCCAAGAGACCCAGTACTTC. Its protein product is CASSEGQTFQETQYF.

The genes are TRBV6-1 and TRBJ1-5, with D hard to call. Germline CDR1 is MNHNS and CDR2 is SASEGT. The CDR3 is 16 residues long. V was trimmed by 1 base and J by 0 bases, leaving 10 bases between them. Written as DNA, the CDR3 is TGTGCCAGCAGTGAAGGGGAGGAACCTAGCAATCAGCCCCAGCATTTT. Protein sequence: CASSEGEEPSNQPQHF.

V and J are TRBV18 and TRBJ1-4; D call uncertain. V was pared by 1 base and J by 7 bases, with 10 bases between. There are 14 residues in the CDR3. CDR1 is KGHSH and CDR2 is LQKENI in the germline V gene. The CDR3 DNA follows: TGTGCCAGCTCACCACGCCTGATAACTGAAAAACTGTTTTTT. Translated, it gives CASSPRLITEKLFF.

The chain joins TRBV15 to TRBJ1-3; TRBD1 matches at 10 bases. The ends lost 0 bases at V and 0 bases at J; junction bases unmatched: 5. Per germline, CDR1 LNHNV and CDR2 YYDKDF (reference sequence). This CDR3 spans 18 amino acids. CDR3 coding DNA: TGTGCCACCAGCAGAGATGGGACAGGGGCCCCCTCTGGAAACACCATATATTTT. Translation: CATSRDGTGAPSGNTIYF. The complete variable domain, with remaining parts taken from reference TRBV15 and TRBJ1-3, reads DAMVIQNPRYQVTQFGKPVTLSCSQTLNHNVMYWYQQKSSQAPKLLFHYYDKDFNNEADTPDNFQSRRPNTSFCFLDIRSPGLGDTAMYLCATSRDGTGAPSGNTIYFGEGSWLTVV.

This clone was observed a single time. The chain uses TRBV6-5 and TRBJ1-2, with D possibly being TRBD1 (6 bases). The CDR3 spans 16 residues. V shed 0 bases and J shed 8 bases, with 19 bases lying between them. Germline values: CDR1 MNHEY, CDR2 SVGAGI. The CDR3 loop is CASSYSIPSRGHGYTF. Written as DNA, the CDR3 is TGTGCCAGCAGTTACTCGATCCCCTCCAGGGGACACGGCTACACCTTC.

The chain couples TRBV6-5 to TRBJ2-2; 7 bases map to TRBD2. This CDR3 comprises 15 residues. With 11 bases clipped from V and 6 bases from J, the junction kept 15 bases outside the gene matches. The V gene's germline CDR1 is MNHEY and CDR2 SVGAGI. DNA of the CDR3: TGTGCCGTTAAAGTGGGAGGGCTCCTTTCCGGGGAGCTGTTTTTT. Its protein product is CAVKVGGLLSGELFF.

The CDR3 here is CASSQGTPNGYTF. The CDR3 DNA sequence: TGTGCCAGCAGCCAAGGGACACCGAATGGCTACACCTTC. The rearrangement joins TRBV7-9 to TRBJ1-2, with D tentatively TRBD1 (6 bases). Trimming stripped 5 bases from V and 6 bases from J, with 13 bases between. The CDR3 consists of 13 residues. CDR1 and CDR2 (germline): SEHNR, FQNEAQ (reference sequence).

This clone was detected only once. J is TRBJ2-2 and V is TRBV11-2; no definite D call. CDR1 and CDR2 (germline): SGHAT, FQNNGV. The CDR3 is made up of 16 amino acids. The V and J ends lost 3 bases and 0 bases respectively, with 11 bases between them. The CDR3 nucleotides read TGTGCCAGCAGCTTCCTCAGCCCCGCGAACACCGGGGAGCTGTTTTTT. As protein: CASSFLSPANTGELFF.

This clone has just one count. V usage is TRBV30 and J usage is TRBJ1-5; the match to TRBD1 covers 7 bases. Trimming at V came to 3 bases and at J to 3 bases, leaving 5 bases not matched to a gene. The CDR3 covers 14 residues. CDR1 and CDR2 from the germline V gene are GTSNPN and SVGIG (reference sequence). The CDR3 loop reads CAWSQGEVNQPQHF. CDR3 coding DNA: TGTGCCTGGAGCCAGGGGGAGGTCAATCAGCCCCAGCATTTT.

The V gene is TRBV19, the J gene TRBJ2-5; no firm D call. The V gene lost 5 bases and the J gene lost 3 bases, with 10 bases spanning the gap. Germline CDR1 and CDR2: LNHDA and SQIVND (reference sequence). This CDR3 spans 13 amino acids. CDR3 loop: CASSRAPKETQYF. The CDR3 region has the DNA TGTGCCAGTAGTCGTGCACCCAAAGAGACCCAGTACTTC.